Below are 17 T cell receptor beta chains sequenced from a single sample in a study of OX40 agonist ivuxolimab in advanced cancers. The protocol was immunoSEQ multiplex PCR, while the TCRdb copy is restricted to in-frame clones and leaves out a portion. The profile shows roughly 90,000 clones, roughly 87% of them singletons. The sequencing used CD4+ or CD8+ T cells sorted from blood, collected in a trial of the OX40 agonist ivuxolimab. Receptors were obtained from an adult with an advanced solid tumor such as melanoma, head and neck, liver or kidney cancer.

The chain couples TRBV5-6 to TRBJ1-1, with D maybe TRBD1 (6 bases). The CDR3 length is 15 residues. Germline V gene data show CDR1 as SGHDT and CDR2 as YYEEEE. V dropped 10 bases and J dropped 3 bases, with 22 bases sitting between them. The CDR3 DNA reads TGTGCCGGGTCCGCGGGGGCGAGAAGGGACACTGAAGCTTTCTTT. Amino acid sequence: CAGSAGARRDTEAFF. Full variable domain (outside the CDR3, taken from reference TRBV5-6 and TRBJ1-1): DAGVTQSPTHLIKTRGQQVTLRCSPKSGHDTVSWYQQALGQGPQFIFQYYEEEERQRGNFPDRFSGHQFPNYSSELNVNALLLGDSALYLCAGSAGARRDTEAFFGQGTRLTVV.

J is TRBJ1-4 and V is TRBV5-4; 9 bases agree with TRBD1. The V gene's germline CDR1 is SGHNT and CDR2 YYREEE (reference sequence). This CDR3 spans 19 amino acids. The junction had 12 bases not matched to a gene; V was cut back by 3 bases and J by 0 bases. The CDR3 nucleotides are TGTGCCAGCAGCTCACAGGGGGCGCCGAGCCTGGCAACTAATGAAAAACTGTTTTTT. Protein sequence: CASSSQGAPSLATNEKLFF.

The chain is built from TRBV29-1 and TRBJ1-4, with D maybe TRBD1 (5 bases). The CDR3 contains 13 residues. Per the germline V gene, CDR1 is SQVTM and CDR2 is ANQGSEA. Trimming cost V 5 bases and J 7 bases, with 14 bases left between them. In nucleotides, the CDR3 is TGCAGCGTTTACCCCGGGGGTGGTGAAAAACTGTTTTTT. Amino acids: CSVYPGGGEKLFF.

This sequence joins TRBV7-8 and TRBJ2-2; 10 bases are shared with TRBD1. The V and J ends lost 3 bases and 7 bases, in that order; junction bases with no gene match: 8. Germline CDR1 SGHVS, CDR2 FQNEAQ. CDR3 length: 16 amino acids. The CDR3 DNA reads as TGTGCCAGCAGCTTGGCAAAGACAGGGGGCAGCGGGGAGCTGTTTTTT. Its protein product is CASSLAKTGGSGELFF.

This chain uses TRBV27 with TRBJ2-7, with TRBD1 matching over 10 bases. Germline trimming cut 5 bases from V and 5 bases from J; bases unmatched to any gene: 6. Germline-derived CDR1 and CDR2 are MNHEY and SMNVEV (reference sequence). The CDR3 loop spans 14 amino acids. The CDR3 loop is CASSGLGQGNEQYF. The CDR3 DNA reads as TGTGCCAGCAGTGGACTGGGACAGGGGAACGAGCAGTACTTC.

The rearrangement links TRBV9 to TRBJ1-2; TRBD1 is a possible D gene (6 bases). From germline, CDR1 is SGDLS and CDR2 YYNGEE. The CDR3 is made up of 15 amino acids. Trimming took off 0 bases at V and 6 bases at J, with 15 bases between the two ends. CDR3 nucleotide sequence: TGTGCCAGCAGCGTAGATCTCCAGGGGTCCGATGGCTACACCTTC. It yields the protein CASSVDLQGSDGYTF.

This sequence joins TRBV29-1 and TRBJ2-2; TRBD1 is a possible D gene (7 bases). CDR3 length: 13 amino acids. Trimming took 5 bases from V and 7 from J, leaving 14 bases between them. The germline CDR1 and CDR2 sequences are SQVTM and ANQGSEA. The CDR3 DNA sequence: TGCAGCGTTCAGGGGGGAATGGGCGGGGAGCTGTTTTTT. This codes for CSVQGGMGGELFF.

The chain recombines TRBV5-4 with TRBJ2-3; 11 nucleotides align to TRBD2. This CDR3 is built from 15 residues. V shed 3 bases and J 4 bases; nucleotides not matched to a gene: 4. Per germline, CDR1 SGHNT and CDR2 YYREEE (reference sequence). This chain's CDR3 is CASSSRTSGSDTQYF. CDR3 in DNA: TGTGCCAGCAGCTCAAGGACTAGCGGGTCAGATACGCAGTATTTT.

The chain joins TRBV9 to TRBJ2-2, with 7 nucleotides matching TRBD2. The germline CDR1 and CDR2 sequences are SGDLS and YYNGEE. The CDR3 is 15 amino acids. After removal of 4 bases from V and 4 bases from J, the junction contained 7 bases not matched to a gene. The chain's CDR3 is CASSIRDYLTGELFF. CDR3 nucleotides: TGTGCCAGCAGCATCAGGGACTACCTCACCGGGGAGCTGTTTTTT.

The rearrangement uses TRBV10-2 and TRBJ1-5, with 7 positions matching TRBD1. The CDR3 is 14 residues long. Looked up from germline, CDR1 is WSHSY and CDR2 is SAAADI. Unmatched junction bases numbered 8, after V lost 6 bases and J lost 6 bases. The CDR3 region is CASSTGAVGQPQHF. The DNA of the CDR3 is TGCGCCAGCAGCACAGGGGCGGTCGGTCAGCCCCAGCATTTT.

V usage is TRBV2 and J usage is TRBJ2-7, with D perhaps TRBD1 or TRBD2 (5 bases each). The CDR3 sequence is 13 residues long. Germline V gene data show CDR1 as SNHLY and CDR2 as FYNNEI. Trimming took off 3 bases at V and 4 bases at J, with 10 bases between the two ends. For the CDR3, the DNA is TGTGCCAGCAGTGATCCCAGGGAGTACGAGCAGTACTTC. Its protein product is CASSDPREYEQYF.

V gene TRBV15 combines with J gene TRBJ2-7; 7 bases match TRBD2. V lost 5 bases to trimming and J lost 2 bases; unmatched junction nucleotides: 9. Germline-derived CDR1 and CDR2 are LNHNV and YYDKDF (reference sequence). CDR3 length equals 15 residues. The CDR3, as DNA: TGTGCCACCAGCGGTCTACGGGACTACGCCTACGAGCAGTACTTC. As protein: CATSGLRDYAYEQYF.

J is TRBJ1-6 and V is TRBV5-8; 12 nucleotides agree with TRBD1. The germline CDR1 and CDR2 sequences are SGHTS and YDEGEE. The J segment lost 10 bases and the V segment lost 4 bases, leaving 3 bases of the junction unmatched. CDR3 size: 14 residues. The CDR3 DNA reads TGTGCCAGCAGCCCGGGACAGGGGGCCTCACCCCTCCACTTT. This codes for CASSPGQGASPLHF.

This clone has just a few counts. The chain is built from TRBV7-2 and TRBJ2-3; 8 bases match TRBD2. Germline CDR1 SGHTA, CDR2 FQGNSA. CDR3 size: 16 residues. V lost 2 bases, J lost 3 bases, and 7 bases stayed unmatched. The DNA of the CDR3 is TGTGCCAGCAGCTTATTATGGGCGGGGGGAACAGATACGCAGTATTTT. Its translation: CASSLLWAGGTDTQYF.

The chain has TRBV9 and TRBJ1-4; 9 bases match TRBD1. J was trimmed by 0 bases and V by 4 bases; bases with no gene match: 7. The CDR3 totals 17 residues. From germline, CDR1 is SGDLS and CDR2 YYNGEE. The CDR3 protein is CASSLGQGLSTNEKLFF. The DNA of the CDR3 is TGTGCCAGCAGCTTGGGACAGGGACTATCAACTAATGAAAAACTGTTTTTT.

This sequence joins TRBV4-2 and TRBJ1-5, with D tentatively TRBD1 (5 bases). V was cut by 0 bases and J by 0 bases, with 9 bases left in between. This CDR3 spans 16 amino acids. Germline CDR1 reads LGHNA; CDR2 reads YNFKEQ. DNA for the CDR3: TGTGCCAGCAGCCAAGACGCAGGGTTTAGCAATCAGCCCCAGCATTTT. Protein product: CASSQDAGFSNQPQHF.

The chain recombines TRBV7-3 with TRBJ2-7; D is ambiguous. The germline V gene has CDR1 SGHTA and CDR2 FQGTGA. Trimming took off 5 bases at V and 7 bases at J, with 15 bases between the two ends. The CDR3 is 13 amino acids. The CDR3: CASSLFSMGEQYF. The DNA of the CDR3 is TGTGCCAGCAGCCTTTTTTCCATGGGAGAGCAGTACTTC.